This T cell receptor beta chain was sequenced for a study of T-cell memory formation after mild COVID-19. Study context: The study found TCR clusters largely donor specific.

As for this clonotype: Its specificity is unknown.

5'RACE, which relied on constant-segment primers, yielded TCR alpha and TCR beta cDNA libraries carrying sample barcodes and UMIs. TCRdb independently ran MiXCR on the 5' RACE reads; one entry per CDR3 protein. The sample holds about 390,000 distinct CDR3 sequences, more than 15% seen once. Whole-study findings and limits: Those CD4+ clones that contracted were mainly in CM and EM (CD8+ ones in EMRA). Whether second-wave clones peaking at day 37 were SARS-CoV-2 specific went unconfirmed.

This receptor was obtained from a man aged 18 to 30 who had mild COVID-19 (a few samples of this study predate the infection). Cell type and time point are not known. Sequenced sample: PBMCs or a T cell subset sorted from them (not recorded which).

CDR3 sequence: CASSQAFRGDNEQFF. The CDR3 coding sequence is TGTGCCAGCAGCCAGGCATTCCGGGGTGACAATGAGCAGTTCTTC. This sequence joins TRBV9 and TRBJ2-1; D is perhaps TRBD2 (5 bases). CDR1 is SGDLS and CDR2 is YYNGEE in the germline V gene. The CDR3 extends over 15 amino acids. V gave up 4 bases and J gave up 5 bases, with 16 bases separating them.